This paragraph covers one T cell receptor beta chain sequence. Its specificity is not known. With 0 bases removed from V and 3 bases from J, the gap between germline ends came to 9 bases. Germline assignment: CDR1 KGHSH and CDR2 LQKENI. The CDR3 is 14 amino acids. These data belong to a study of OX40 agonist ivuxolimab in advanced cancers. About the research overall: Patients assigned to dose escalation were diagnosed with hepatocellular carcinoma, melanoma, renal cell or head and neck cancer. In three patients, partial responses were observed, one with hepatocellular carcinoma and two with cutaneous melanoma. Study results and caveats: Some patients who did not respond also had low normalized T-cell clonal expansion.

Sequenced by immunoSEQ multiplex PCR; TCRdb stores in-frame clones only, minus some. Among 55,000 to 75,000 clones listed, over 75% were seen once. The gene calls are TRBV18 and TRBJ2-7, with a possible D match to TRBD2 (6 bases). This receptor was taken from an adult with an advanced solid tumor such as melanoma, head and neck, liver or kidney cancer. Sequencing was performed on CD4+ or CD8+ T cells sorted from blood, taken in a trial of the OX40 agonist ivuxolimab. CDR3 in DNA: TGTGCCAGCTCACCACCGGGGACTGACTACGAGCAGTACTTC. It translates to CASSPPGTDYEQYF.